Listed below are T cell receptor beta chains from one sample, sequenced in a study of cytomegalovirus exposure and HLA in healthy donors. Only in-frame clones appear in the TCRdb table, and some are missing; sequencing was by immunoSEQ multiplex PCR. The sample data list around 75,000 clones. Sequencing used PBMCs. These receptors all come from a boy aged 5-17 years in good health and CMV-seronegative. Both conserved end residues are part of each CDR3. D genes are given only for firm matches.

j_call	d_call	v_call	cdr3_nt	cdr3_aa
TRBJ2-7	TRBD2	TRBV6-5	TGTGCCAGCAGTTCCCGAGCTAGCGGGAGGCACGAGCAGTACTTC	CASSSRASGRHEQYF
TRBJ1-1	TRBD1	TRBV19	TGTGCCAGTAGTATTGGTCAGGGGGGCAGCACTGAAGCTTTCTTT	CASSIGQGGSTEAFF
TRBJ2-5	.	TRBV5-4	TGTGCCAGCAGCTGGGACTTTGAAGAGACCCAGTACTTC	CASSWDFEETQYF
TRBJ2-2	TRBD2	TRBV5-1	TGCGCCAGCAGCTTGGAAGCGGGGGGCAACACCGGGGAGCTGTTTTTT	CASSLEAGGNTGELFF
TRBJ2-2	TRBD1	TRBV5-1	TGCGCCAGCAGCGTCCGGGGACAGGGGGGCACCGGGGAGCTGTTTTTT	CASSVRGQGGTGELFF
TRBJ1-2	TRBD1	TRBV13	TGTGCCAGCAGCTTGAATCCAGGGGGAAGCGGCTACACCTTC	CASSLNPGGSGYTF
TRBJ2-7	.	TRBV29-1	TGCAGCGTTGTCAGGCCCAACTCCTACGAGCAGTACTTC	CSVVRPNSYEQYF
TRBJ2-2	.	TRBV4-3	TGCGCCAGCAGCCAAGATCGTGGCGGAGCGAACACCGGGGAGCTGTTTTTT	CASSQDRGGANTGELFF
TRBJ2-3	TRBD2	TRBV5-1	TGCGCCAGCAGCGGGACTACTAGCACAGATACGCAGTATTTT	CASSGTTSTDTQYF
TRBJ1-1	.	TRBV6-5	TGTGCCAGCAGTTACACGGGAGCGAACACTGAAGCTTTCTTT	CASSYTGANTEAFF
TRBJ1-5	TRBD1	TRBV7-9	TGTGCCAGCAGCTTAGAGTCATTATACAGGGGGCCTAATCAGCCCCAGCATTTT	CASSLESLYRGPNQPQHF
TRBJ2-3	TRBD1	TRBV19	TGTGCCAGTAGTATACTACAGGGGGCAGGCACAGATACGCAGTATTTT	CASSILQGAGTDTQYF
TRBJ1-3	.	TRBV4-1	TGCGCCAGCAGCCGGAGCTCTGGAAACACCATATATTTT	CASSRSSGNTIYF
TRBJ1-6	TRBD1	TRBV30	TGTGCCTGGATCGGGACAGTTAATTCACCCCTCCACTTT	CAWIGTVNSPLHF